The rows below give T cell receptor beta chains drawn from one sample of a study of blood T cell repertoires in COVID-19. Clones were read by immunoSEQ multiplex PCR, and TCRdb kept only the in-frame ones, dropping some. This sample has approximately 52,000 clones, with 70% to 90% found just once. Material: peripheral blood. The receptors derive from a man in his sixties or seventies with acute or convalescent COVID-19. The CDR3 runs from the conserved cysteine through the conserved F or W. Fields, in order: V gene, CDR3 length, clone size, J gene, D gene, CDR3 DNA, CDR3 protein. A D gene is named only where the DNA matches it firmly. Not every row has a clone size; where given, it reads once, few, many or a size class.

>TRBV5-4|13|-|TRBJ1-2|TRBD1
TGTGCCAGCAGCACGGGACAGAACTATGGCTACACCTTC
CASSTGQNYGYTF
>TRBV24-1|11|many|TRBJ1-5|-
TGTGCCACCAGTTTCGATCAGCCCCAGCATTTT
CATSFDQPQHF
>TRBV5-1|15|-|TRBJ2-7|TRBD2
TGCGCCAGCGGTAACTCGGGGGGAACGGGCTACGAGCAGTACTTC
CASGNSGGTGYEQYF
>TRBV4-2|14|-|TRBJ2-2|TRBD1
TGTGCCAGTCGCAGGGGGACGGACACCGGGGAGCTGTTTTTT
CASRRGTDTGELFF
>TRBV2|14|-|TRBJ2-7|-
TGTGCCAGCAAATCGCAGGGCGAATCCTACGAGCAGTACTTC
CASKSQGESYEQYF
>TRBV7-8|15|-|TRBJ2-7|-
TGTGCCAGCAGCCCCGGCCCCCTACTAACCTACGAGCAGTACTTC
CASSPGPLLTYEQYF
>TRBV7-7|18|-|TRBJ2-5|TRBD1
TGTGCCAGCAGCTTAGTAATAAACGAGACAGGGTCCGGAGAGACCCAGTACTTC
CASSLVINETGSGETQYF
>TRBV6-1|14|-|TRBJ1-2|-
TGTGCCAGCAGTGAAATCAACCGGGTCTCTGGCTACACCTTC
CASSEINRVSGYTF
>TRBV14|14|-|TRBJ2-7|-
TGTGCCAGCAGCCCTCATCACAGGGGAGGCGAGCAGTACTTC
CASSPHHRGGEQYF
>TRBV27|14|-|TRBJ1-2|-
TGTGCCAGCAGTTTAGAGGAGGGGCTGGGTGGCTACACCTTC
CASSLEEGLGGYTF
>TRBV7-2|13|once|TRBJ1-2|-
TGTGCCAGCAGCTTAAATGGCGGGGGCGAGTCGAAGTTC
CASSLNGGGESKF
>TRBV19|15|-|TRBJ1-2|TRBD1
TGTGCCAGTAGTGCTATATCTGAGACAGGGATCGGCTACACCTTC
CASSAISETGIGYTF
>TRBV9|14|-|TRBJ2-3|-
TGTGCCAGCAGCGAGAGGATTGGGACAGATACGCAGTATTTT
CASSERIGTDTQYF
>TRBV27|15|-|TRBJ1-2|-
TGTGCCAGCAGTTCCCCCTCCGGGGGGAACTATGGCTACACCTTC
CASSSPSGGNYGYTF
>TRBV6-5|14|-|TRBJ1-6|TRBD1
TGTGCCAGCAGTTACTCGAAGGGGGCCAGAGCCCTCCACTTT
CASSYSKGARALHF
>TRBV5-8|16|-|TRBJ2-5|TRBD1
TGTGCCAGCAGCACTACGGACAGGGCGATCCAAGAGACCCAGTACTTC
CASSTTDRAIQETQYF
>TRBV6-2/TRBV6-3|16|once|TRBJ1-1|TRBD1
TGTGCCAGCAGCCCTCCCGGGACAGGGTTGTGGACTGAAGCTTTCTTT
CASSPPGTGLWTEAFF
>TRBV28|18|-|TRBJ2-5|TRBD2
TGTGCCAGCAGTCCTTTGGGTGAGGCGGGGGAGTACCAAGAGACCCAGTACTTC
CASSPLGEAGEYQETQYF
>TRBV21-1|13|-|TRBJ1-2|-
TGTGCCAGCAGCTCAACAGGGTTAGATGGCTACACCTTC
CASSSTGLDGYTF
>TRBV12-5|14|-|TRBJ1-1|-
TGTGCTAGTGCCTCCTTCGTAGTGAACACTGAAGCTTTCTTT
CASASFVVNTEAFF
>TRBV11-2|13|-|TRBJ2-5|-
TGTGCCAGCAGCCGACTTGTTACAGAGACCCAGTACTTC
CASSRLVTETQYF
>TRBV2|14|-|TRBJ2-4|TRBD1
TGTGCCAGCAGTTCGGACAGGGCGGAAAACATTCAGTACTTC
CASSSDRAENIQYF
>TRBV2|14|-|TRBJ2-1|TRBD2
TGTGCCAGCAGTTTTGGACTAGCGTTCGATGAGCAGTTCTTC
CASSFGLAFDEQFF